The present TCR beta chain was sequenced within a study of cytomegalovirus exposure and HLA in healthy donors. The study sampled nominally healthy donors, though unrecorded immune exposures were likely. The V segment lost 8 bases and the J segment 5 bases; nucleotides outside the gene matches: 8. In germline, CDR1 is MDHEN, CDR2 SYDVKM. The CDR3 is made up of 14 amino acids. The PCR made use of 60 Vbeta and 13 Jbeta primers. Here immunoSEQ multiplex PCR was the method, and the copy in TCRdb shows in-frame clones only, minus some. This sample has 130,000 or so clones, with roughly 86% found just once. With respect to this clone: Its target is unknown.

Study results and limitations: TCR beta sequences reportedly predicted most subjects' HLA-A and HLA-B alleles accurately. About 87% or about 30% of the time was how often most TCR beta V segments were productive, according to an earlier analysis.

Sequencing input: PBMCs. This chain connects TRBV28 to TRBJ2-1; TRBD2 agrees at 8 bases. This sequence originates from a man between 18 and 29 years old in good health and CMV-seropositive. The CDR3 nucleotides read TGTGCCAGCCACATAGCGGGAACTGACAATGAGCAGTTCTTC. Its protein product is CASHIAGTDNEQFF.